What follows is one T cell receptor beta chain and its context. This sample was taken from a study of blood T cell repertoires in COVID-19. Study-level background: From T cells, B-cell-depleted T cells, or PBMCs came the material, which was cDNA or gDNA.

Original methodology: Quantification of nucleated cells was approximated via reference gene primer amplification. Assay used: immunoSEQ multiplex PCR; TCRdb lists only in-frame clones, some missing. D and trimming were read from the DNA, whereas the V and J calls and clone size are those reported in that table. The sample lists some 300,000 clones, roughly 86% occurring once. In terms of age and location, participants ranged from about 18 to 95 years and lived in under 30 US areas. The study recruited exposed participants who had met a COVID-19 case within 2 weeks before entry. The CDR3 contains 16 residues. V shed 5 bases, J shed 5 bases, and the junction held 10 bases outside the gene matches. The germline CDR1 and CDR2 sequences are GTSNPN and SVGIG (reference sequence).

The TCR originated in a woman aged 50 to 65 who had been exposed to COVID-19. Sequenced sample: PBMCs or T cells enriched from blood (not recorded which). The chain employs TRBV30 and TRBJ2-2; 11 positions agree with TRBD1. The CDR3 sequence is CAWSVPGTGGTGELFF. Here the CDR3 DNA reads TGTGCCTGGTCTGTCCCAGGGACAGGGGGAACCGGGGAGCTGTTTTTT.